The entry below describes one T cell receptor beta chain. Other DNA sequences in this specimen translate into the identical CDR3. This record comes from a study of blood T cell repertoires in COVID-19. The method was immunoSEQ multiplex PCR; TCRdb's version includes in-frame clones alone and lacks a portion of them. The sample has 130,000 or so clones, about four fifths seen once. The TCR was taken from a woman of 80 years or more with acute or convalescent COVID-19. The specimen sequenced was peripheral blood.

This CDR3 reads CASSPLTGMNTEAFF. CDR3 nucleotides: TGTGCCAGCTCCCCTCTCACAGGGATGAACACTGAAGCTTTCTTT. The genes are TRBV18 and TRBJ1-1, with a tentative D call TRBD1 (6 bases). With 6 bases removed from V and 0 bases from J, the gap between germline ends came to 14 bases. CDR1 and CDR2 (germline): KGHSH, LQKENI. This CDR3 has 15 residues.